Sequencing of this T cell receptor beta chain was carried out in a study of blood T cell repertoires in COVID-19. Study-wide background: The United States, Italy and Spain provided the acute and convalescent COVID-19 samples. Sample material is recorded as cDNA or gDNA derived from T cells, B-cell-depleted T cells, or PBMCs.

V was cut by 5 bases and J by 2 bases, with 7 bases left in between. The CDR3 loop spans 13 amino acids. CDR1 is WSHSY and CDR2 is SAAADI in the germline V gene. Only one count was recorded for this clone. TCRdb's table, derived via immunoSEQ multiplex PCR, lists solely in-frame clones and lacks some. The sample carries approximately 200,000 clones, around 87% recorded once. This chain connects TRBV10-2 to TRBJ1-5; D gene ambiguous. Sample: peripheral blood. The TCR originated in a woman aged 25-40 years with active or convalescent COVID-19. Here the CDR3 DNA reads TGCGCCAGCAGTCCTACAGGCAATCAGCCCCAGCATTTT. Translation gives CASSPTGNQPQHF.